One sample yielded the 14 T cell receptor beta chains listed below, sequenced in a study of response to subunit inactivated influenza vaccine. TCRdb analysed the RT-PCR reads with MiXCR anew, one entry per CDR3 protein. The table shows hundreds of thousands of distinct CDR3 sequences, with around 8% occurring only once. This specimen was PBMCs from blood, taken approximately 25 months after vaccination. Source of these receptors: a man in his fifties or sixties who received an inactivated influenza vaccine.

This clonotype was counted ten times or more. The CDR3 region is CASSPFGTGTDTQYF. The DNA of the CDR3 is TGTGCCAGCAGCCCATTCGGGACAGGGACAGATACGCAGTATTTT. The gene calls are TRBV14 and TRBJ2-3; TRBD1 matches 9 bases. Germline CDR1 reads SGHDN; CDR2 reads FVKESK. The CDR3 loop spans 15 amino acids. With 4 bases clipped from V and 3 bases from J, the junction kept 5 bases outside the gene matches.

This clonotype turned up a few times. The chain carries TRBV5-5 and TRBJ2-7; 10 bases map to TRBD1. The length of the CDR3 is 17 residues. Germline CDR1 SGHKS, CDR2 YYEKEE (reference sequence). V lost 3 bases and J lost 2; bases outside the gene matches: 11. CDR3 DNA: TGTGCCAGCAGCTCCCCCCTCAGAGGGACAGGGGCCTACGAGCAGTACTTC. Translation: CASSSPLRGTGAYEQYF. The full variable domain, its missing parts supplied by reference TRBV5-5 and TRBJ2-7, is DAGVTQSPTHLIKTRGQQVTLRCSPISGHKSVSWYQQVLGQGPQFIFQYYEKEERGRGNFPDRFSARQFPNYSSELNVNALLLGDSALYLCASSSPLRGTGAYEQYFGPGTRLTVT.

This clonotype was seen only a few times. J is TRBJ1-2 and V is TRBV7-2, with unresolved D. Germline CDR1 is SGHTA and CDR2 is FQGNSA. The V and J ends lost 2 bases and 4 bases respectively, with 5 bases between them. The CDR3 loop spans 12 amino acids. The DNA of the CDR3 is TGTGCCAGCAGCTTATTGGGCTATGGCTACACCTTC. Amino acid sequence: CASSLLGYGYTF.

The table lists this clonotype with many counts. The V and J genes are TRBV5-8 and TRBJ2-2, with D possibly being TRBD2 (5 bases). This CDR3 contains 15 residues. CDR1 is SGHTS and CDR2 is YDEGEE in the germline V gene. V lost 2 bases to trimming and J lost 4 bases, with 12 bases between them. CDR3 protein: CASSLRGLPTGELFF. The CDR3 bases are TGTGCCAGCAGCTTAAGAGGACTCCCCACCGGGGAGCTGTTTTTT.

This clonotype has just a few counts. The junction does not match germline at one end; this may be a read error. This sequence joins TRBV10-3 and TRBJ2-2, with 13 bases lining up with TRBD2. This CDR3 region has 18 residues. The germline gives CDR1 ENHRY, CDR2 SYGVKD. The CDR3 reads CAIKPSGTSGTVTGEPFF. The CDR3 DNA reads TGTGCCATCAAGCCCTCCGGGACTAGCGGGACAGTGACCGGGGAGCCGTTTTTT.

The CDR3 reads CSASTPRAIEQYF. For the CDR3, the DNA is TGCAGTGCTAGTACCCCCAGGGCCATCGAGCAGTACTTC. The chain employs TRBV20-1 and TRBJ2-7; D is perhaps TRBD1 (5 bases). The CDR3 is 13 amino acids. In germline, CDR1 is DFQATT, CDR2 SNEGSKA (reference sequence). V was clipped by 3 bases and J by 6 bases, with 15 bases between them.

This rearrangement joins TRBV6-1 to TRBJ1-1; 7 bases agree with TRBD1. The germline CDR1 and CDR2 sequences are MNHNS and SASEGT. Trimming took 6 bases from V and 5 from J; bases not matched to a gene: 6. CDR3 size: 13 residues. CDR3 sequence: CASRTGQLTEAFF. The CDR3 DNA reads TGTGCCAGCAGGACGGGACAGCTAACTGAAGCTTTCTTT.

CDR3 sequence: CSTGRARADTQYF. The CDR3 nucleotides are TGCAGCACGGGGAGGGCCAGGGCGGATACGCAGTATTTT. The V and J genes are TRBV20-1 and TRBJ2-3; the match to TRBD2 covers 7 bases. Germline CDR1 and CDR2: DFQATT and SNEGSKA (reference sequence). This CDR3 region has 13 residues.

This clonotype occurred a few times. This sequence joins TRBV11-2 and TRBJ2-1; 12 positions agree with TRBD2. Germline values: CDR1 SGHAT, CDR2 FQNNGV. The CDR3 loop spans 17 amino acids. V shed 2 bases, J shed 8 bases, and the junction held 10 bases outside the gene matches. DNA for the CDR3: TGTGCCAGCAGCTTACCCTTCCTAGCGGGAGGGAGCCATGAGCAGTTCTTC. It translates to CASSLPFLAGGSHEQFF.

J is TRBJ2-2 and V is TRBV18; possible D gene TRBD2, 6 bases. V was clipped by 3 bases and J by 5 bases, with 13 bases between them. The CDR3 is 15 residues long. Germline assignment: CDR1 KGHSH and CDR2 LQKENI. CDR3 sequence (DNA): TGTGCCAGCTCACCGCGGGACGCGGGTACCGGGGAGCTGTTTTTT. It yields the protein CASSPRDAGTGELFF.

There are many counts of this clonotype. This sequence joins TRBV29-1 and TRBJ1-5; possible D gene TRBD1, 5 bases. There are 14 residues in the CDR3. The V gene lost 4 bases and the J gene lost 1 base, with 11 bases spanning the gap. The germline gives CDR1 SQVTM, CDR2 ANQGSEA. The CDR3 spells CSVVIGGSNQPQHF. DNA for the CDR3: TGCAGCGTTGTGATCGGGGGGAGCAATCAGCCCCAGCATTTT. Supplemented by reference TRBV29-1 and TRBJ1-5, the full variable domain reads SAVISQKPSRDICQRGTSLTIQCQVDSQVTMMFWYRQQPGQSLTLIATANQGSEATYESGFVIDKFPISRPNLTFSTLTVSNMSPEDSSIYLCSVVIGGSNQPQHFGDGTRLSIL.

V gene TRBV6-5 combines with J gene TRBJ1-2; 10 bases agree with TRBD1. This CDR3 has 18 residues. V trimming: 0 bases; J trimming: 5 bases; junction bases outside the gene matches: 12. CDR1 is MNHEY, CDR2 SVGAGI, per germline. The CDR3 nucleotides are TGTGCCAGCAGTTACTCTGGGACAGGGGCCAAACATCCGTATGGCTACACCTTC. Residues: CASSYSGTGAKHPYGYTF.

This clonotype was recorded a few times. The chain uses TRBV29-1 and TRBJ1-1; 9 bases match TRBD1. The J segment lost 4 bases and the V segment lost 2 bases, leaving 8 bases of the junction unmatched. Per the germline V gene, CDR1 is SQVTM and CDR2 is ANQGSEA. The CDR3 runs to 15 residues. Written as DNA, the CDR3 is TGCAGCGTTGAAAGTGGGACAGGGATTTTCACTGAAGCTTTCTTT. As protein: CSVESGTGIFTEAFF.

The chain recombines TRBV24-1 with TRBJ2-5; D not resolved. Between the trimmed V and J ends, which lost 3 bases and 8 bases, there was a span of 9 bases. This CDR3 region has 12 residues. CDR1 KGHDR and CDR2 SFDVKD come from the germline V gene. The CDR3 here is CATSDLSFTQYF. As DNA, the CDR3 is TGTGCCACCAGTGATCTATCCTTTACCCAGTACTTC.